The source of this T cell receptor beta chain is a study of T-cell reconstitution after alpha-beta-depleted transplantation in children. Unique molecular identifiers were used to barcode this TCRbeta library. Via MiXCR, TCRdb re-called the PCR reads, giving one row per CDR3 protein. The profile shows some 530,000 distinct CDR3 sequences, 12% of them singletons. There are 13 residues in the CDR3. V was pared by 2 bases and J by 10 bases, with 7 bases of the junction left unmatched. CDR1 is SNHLY and CDR2 is FYNNEI in the germline V gene. This chain connects TRBV2 to TRBJ1-1; TRBD1 agrees at 7 bases. This clonotype was sampled from a human donor who donated a stem cell graft to a child with combined immunodeficiency. Here the sequenced sample was PBMCs from the stem cell graft donor, taken from the stem cell graft. The CDR3: CASSEWLTGRAFF. CDR3 DNA sequence: TGTGCCAGCAGTGAATGGTTGACAGGGAGAGCTTTCTTT.